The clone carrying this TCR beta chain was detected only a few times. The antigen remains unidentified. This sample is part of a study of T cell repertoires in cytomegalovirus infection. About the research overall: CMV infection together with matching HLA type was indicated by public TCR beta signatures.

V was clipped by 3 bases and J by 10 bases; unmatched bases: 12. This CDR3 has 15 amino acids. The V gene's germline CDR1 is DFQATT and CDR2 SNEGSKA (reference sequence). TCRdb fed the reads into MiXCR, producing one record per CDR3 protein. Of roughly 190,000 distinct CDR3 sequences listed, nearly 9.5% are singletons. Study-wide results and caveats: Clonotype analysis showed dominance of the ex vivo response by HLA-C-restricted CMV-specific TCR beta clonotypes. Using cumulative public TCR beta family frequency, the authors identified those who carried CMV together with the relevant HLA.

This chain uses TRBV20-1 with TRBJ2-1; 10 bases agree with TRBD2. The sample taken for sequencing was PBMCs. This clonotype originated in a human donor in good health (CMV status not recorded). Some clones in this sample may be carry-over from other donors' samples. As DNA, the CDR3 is TGCAGTGCTAGCCCGAGGGTAGCGGGAGGAAGAGAGCAGTTCTTC. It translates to CSASPRVAGGREQFF.